The text below deals with one TCR beta chain. Its antigen is still unknown. This sample stems from a study of T cells in Graves' hyperthyroidism and ophthalmopathy. Study-wide results and caveats: Researchers found most expanded thyroid clonotypes above 0.001 in blood as well. In simple terms, a model built on 13 V-J features told ophthalmopathy apart from stable hyperthyroidism.

CDR3 length: 20 residues. CDR1 and CDR2 (germline): MGHRA, YSYEKL. The ends lost 0 bases at V and 3 bases at J; junction bases unmatched: 20. TCR beta CDR3 regions were amplified from RNA transcripts. The primer set for the first-round RT-PCR of the TCR CDR3 was HTBI. TCRdb re-called the multiplex PCR reads with MiXCR, one entry per CDR3 protein. The sample lists hundreds of thousands of distinct CDR3 sequences; 14% were seen once. Diagnoses were made from clinical symptoms, serum measures (thyroxine and TRAb), thyroid ultrasound and orbital computed tomography. The source of the PBMCs was approximately 10 ml of fresh peripheral blood.

The sequencing input was blood. V and J are TRBV4-1 and TRBJ2-7, with 7 nucleotides matching TRBD2. The sequence came from a woman aged 25 to 39 with Graves' hyperthyroidism. CDR3: CASSQEGSVVVSGADYEQYF. In DNA form, the CDR3 reads TGCGCCAGCAGCCAAGAAGGGTCGGTAGTGGTAAGCGGGGCTGACTACGAGCAGTACTTC.